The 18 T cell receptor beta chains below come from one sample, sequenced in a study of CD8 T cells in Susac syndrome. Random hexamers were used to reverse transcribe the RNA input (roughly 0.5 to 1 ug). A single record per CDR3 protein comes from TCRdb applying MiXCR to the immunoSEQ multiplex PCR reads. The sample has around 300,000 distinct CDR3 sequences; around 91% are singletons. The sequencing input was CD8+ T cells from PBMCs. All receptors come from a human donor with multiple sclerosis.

For the CDR3, the DNA is TGTGCCAGTAGTGGCAGCCTGAACACTGAAGCTTTCTTT. It yields the protein CASSGSLNTEAFF. The V and J genes are TRBV19 and TRBJ1-1, with D unclear. V was cut by 5 bases and J by 0 bases, with 7 bases left in between. The CDR3 runs to 13 residues. Germline CDR1 reads LNHDA; CDR2 reads SQIVND (reference sequence).

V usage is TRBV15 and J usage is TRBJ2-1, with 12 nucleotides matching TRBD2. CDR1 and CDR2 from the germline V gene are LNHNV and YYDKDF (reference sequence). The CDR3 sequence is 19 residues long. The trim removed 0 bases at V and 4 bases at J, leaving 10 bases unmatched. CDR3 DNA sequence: TGTGCCACCAGCAGAGATGCGGGGATTGGACTAGCGGGGTACAATGAGCAGTTCTTC. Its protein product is CATSRDAGIGLAGYNEQFF.

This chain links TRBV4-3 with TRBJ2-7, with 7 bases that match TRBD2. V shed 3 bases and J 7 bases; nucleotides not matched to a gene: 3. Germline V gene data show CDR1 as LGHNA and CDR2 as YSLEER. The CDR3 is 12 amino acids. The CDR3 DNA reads TGCGCCAGCAGCCAGCACGGGAGGGAGCAGTACTTC. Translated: CASSQHGREQYF.

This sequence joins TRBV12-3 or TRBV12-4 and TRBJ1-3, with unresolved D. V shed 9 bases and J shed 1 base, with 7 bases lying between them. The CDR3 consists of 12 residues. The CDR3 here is CASGSSGNTIYF. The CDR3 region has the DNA TGTGCCAGTGGTAGTTCTGGAAACACCATATATTTT.

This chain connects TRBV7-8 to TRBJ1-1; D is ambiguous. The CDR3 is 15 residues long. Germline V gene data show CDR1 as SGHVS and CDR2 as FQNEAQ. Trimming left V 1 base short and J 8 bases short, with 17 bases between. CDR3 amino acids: CASSLGPGTTEEAFF. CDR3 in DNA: TGTGCCAGCAGCTTAGGCCCGGGAACCACGGAGGAAGCTTTCTTT.

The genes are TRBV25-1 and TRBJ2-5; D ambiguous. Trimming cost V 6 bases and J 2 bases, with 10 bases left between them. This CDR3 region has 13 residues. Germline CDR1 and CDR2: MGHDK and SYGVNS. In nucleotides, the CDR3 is TGTGCCAGCAGCCCCCCAATTCAAGAGACCCAGTACTTC. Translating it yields CASSPPIQETQYF.

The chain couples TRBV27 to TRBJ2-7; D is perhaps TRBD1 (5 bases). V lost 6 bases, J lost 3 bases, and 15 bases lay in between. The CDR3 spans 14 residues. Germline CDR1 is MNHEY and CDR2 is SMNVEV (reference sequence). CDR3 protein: CASRIRGGSYEQYF. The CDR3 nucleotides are TGTGCCAGCAGGATAAGGGGCGGAAGCTACGAGCAGTACTTC.

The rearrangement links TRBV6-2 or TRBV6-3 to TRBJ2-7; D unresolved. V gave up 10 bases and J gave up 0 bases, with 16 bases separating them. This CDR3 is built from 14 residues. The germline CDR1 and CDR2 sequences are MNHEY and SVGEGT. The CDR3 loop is CATTVGRRSYEQYF. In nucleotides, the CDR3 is TGTGCCACCACGGTCGGACGTCGCTCCTACGAGCAGTACTTC.

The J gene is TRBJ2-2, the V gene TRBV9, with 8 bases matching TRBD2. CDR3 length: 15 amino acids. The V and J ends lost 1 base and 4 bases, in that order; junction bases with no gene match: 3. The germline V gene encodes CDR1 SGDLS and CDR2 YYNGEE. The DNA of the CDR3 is TGTGCCAGCAGCGTATCGGGAGGGGTCACCGGGGAGCTGTTTTTT. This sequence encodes CASSVSGGVTGELFF.

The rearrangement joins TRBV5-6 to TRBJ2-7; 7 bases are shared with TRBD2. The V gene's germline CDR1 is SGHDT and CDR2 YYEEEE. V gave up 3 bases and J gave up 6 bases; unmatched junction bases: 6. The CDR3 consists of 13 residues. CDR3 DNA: TGTGCCAGCAGCTCCTCAGGGAGGGGCGAGCAGTACTTC. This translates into CASSSSGRGEQYF.

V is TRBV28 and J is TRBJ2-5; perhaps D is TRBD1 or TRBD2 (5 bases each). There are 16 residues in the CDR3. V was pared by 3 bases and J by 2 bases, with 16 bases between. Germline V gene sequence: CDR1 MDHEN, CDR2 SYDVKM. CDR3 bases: TGTGCCAGCAGTTTCTGGCAGGGCCGAGGGCAAGAGACCCAGTACTTC. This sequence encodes CASSFWQGRGQETQYF.

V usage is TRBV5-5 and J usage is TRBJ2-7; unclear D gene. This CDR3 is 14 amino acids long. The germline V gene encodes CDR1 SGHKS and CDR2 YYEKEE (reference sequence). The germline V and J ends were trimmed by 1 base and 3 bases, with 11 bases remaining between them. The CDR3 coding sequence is TGTGCCAGCAGCTTGAGGGATCAGAACTACGAGCAGTACTTC. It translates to CASSLRDQNYEQYF.

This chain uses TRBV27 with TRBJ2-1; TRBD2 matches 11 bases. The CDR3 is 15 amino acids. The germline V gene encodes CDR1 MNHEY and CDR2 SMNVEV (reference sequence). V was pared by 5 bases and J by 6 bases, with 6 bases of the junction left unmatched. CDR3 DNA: TGTGCCAGCAGTGCCACTAGCGGGGGCACCAATGAGCAGTTCTTC. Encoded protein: CASSATSGGTNEQFF.

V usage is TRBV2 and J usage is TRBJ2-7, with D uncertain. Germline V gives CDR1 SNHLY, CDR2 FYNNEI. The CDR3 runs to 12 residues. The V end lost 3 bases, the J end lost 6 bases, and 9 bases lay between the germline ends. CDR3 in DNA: TGTGCCAGCAGTGATCTAAGATCCGAGCAGTACTTC. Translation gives CASSDLRSEQYF. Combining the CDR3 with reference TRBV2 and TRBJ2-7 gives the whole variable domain EPEVTQTPSHQVTQMGQEVILRCVPISNHLYFYWYRQILGQKVEFLVSFYNNEISEKSEIFDDQFSVERPDGSNFTLKIRSTKLEDSAMYFCASSDLRSEQYFGPGTRLTVT.

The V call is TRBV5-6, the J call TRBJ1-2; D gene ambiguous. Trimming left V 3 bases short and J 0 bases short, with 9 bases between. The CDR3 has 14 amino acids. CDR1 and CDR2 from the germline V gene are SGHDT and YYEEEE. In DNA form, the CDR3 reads TGTGCCAGCAGCTCCCAGGAGGCTAACTATGGCTACACCTTC. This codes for CASSSQEANYGYTF.

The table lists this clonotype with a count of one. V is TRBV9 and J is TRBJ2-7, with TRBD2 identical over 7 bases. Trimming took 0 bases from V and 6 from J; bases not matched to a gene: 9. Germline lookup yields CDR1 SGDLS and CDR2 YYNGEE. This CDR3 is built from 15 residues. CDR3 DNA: TGTGCCAGCAGCGTAGGTGGCGGGAGAAGGGGCGAGCAGTACTTC. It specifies CASSVGGGRRGEQYF.

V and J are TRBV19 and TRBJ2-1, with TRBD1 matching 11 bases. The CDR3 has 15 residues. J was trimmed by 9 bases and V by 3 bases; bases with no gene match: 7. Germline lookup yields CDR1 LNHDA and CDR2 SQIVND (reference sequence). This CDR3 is CASSIGDRGYAEQFF. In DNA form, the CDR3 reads TGTGCCAGTAGTATCGGGGACAGGGGGTACGCTGAGCAGTTCTTC.

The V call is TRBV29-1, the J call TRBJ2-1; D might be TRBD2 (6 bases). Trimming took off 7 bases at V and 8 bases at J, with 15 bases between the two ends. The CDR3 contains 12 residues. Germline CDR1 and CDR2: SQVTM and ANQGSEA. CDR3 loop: CSAPGVGYEQFF. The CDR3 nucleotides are TGCAGCGCCCCGGGAGTCGGCTATGAGCAGTTCTTC.